One and the same sample provided the 8 T cell receptor beta chains below, sequenced in a study of T-cell memory formation after mild COVID-19 (dated by TCRdb to the early 2020s). Libraries were constructed by 5' RACE. Sequencing took place on an Illumina NovaSeq 6000. TCRdb applied fastp at Q25 and MiXCR to the public reads, then kept only in-frame beta chains. Each CDR3 protein appears once, grouped with its most common genes and DNA. The sample data list 150,000 to 200,000 distinct CDR3 sequences, and over 10% of these were observed just once. Clones ranked in the top ten supply approximately 3.3% of the sample. The sequenced sample was PBMCs or a T cell subset sorted from them (not recorded which). These receptors came from a man aged 18 to 29 who had mild COVID-19 (a few samples of this study predate the infection). The sample titles of this study are shuffled in the database, so cell type and time point are left out; the donor was told from shared clones.

This clonotype was seen only a few times. The V gene is TRBV30, the J gene TRBJ2-3; 10 nucleotides align to TRBD2. Germline V lookup: CDR1 GTSNPN, CDR2 SVGIG (reference sequence). The CDR3 runs 14 residues. With 3 bases clipped from V and 6 bases from J, the junction kept 6 bases outside the gene matches. This chain's CDR3 is CAWRKRGGGDTQYF. The CDR3 DNA reads TGTGCCTGGAGGAAGCGGGGGGGCGGGGATACGCAGTATTTT.

The chain combines TRBV20-1 with TRBJ2-1; TRBD1 matches 7 bases. V trimming: 6 bases; J trimming: 6 bases; junction bases outside the gene matches: 8. Germline CDR1 is DFQATT and CDR2 is SNEGSKA (reference sequence). The CDR3 runs 13 residues. The DNA for the CDR3 is TGCAGTGCACGACAGGGAACCTTCAATGAGCAGTTCTTC. Its translation is CSARQGTFNEQFF.

This sequence joins TRBV7-2 and TRBJ2-1; TRBD2 matches 10 bases. The germline V gene has CDR1 SGHTA and CDR2 FQGNSA. Trimming took 7 bases from V and 7 from J; bases not matched to a gene: 10. CDR3 size: 15 residues. CDR3 sequence reads: CASTKPGLASNEQFF. The DNA of the CDR3 is TGTGCCAGCACCAAACCGGGACTAGCGAGTAATGAGCAGTTCTTC. Drawing the rest from reference TRBV7-2 and TRBJ2-1, the complete variable domain is GAGVSQSPSNKVTEKGKDVELRCDPISGHTALYWYRQSLGQGLEFLIYFQGNSAPDKSGLPSDRFSAERTGGSVSTLTIQRTQQEDSAVYLCASTKPGLASNEQFFGPGTRLTVL.

This clonotype was observed a handful of times. The CDR3 DNA follows: TGTGCCAGCAGCTTAAGTAGGACGGCGAACACCGGGGAGCTGTTTTTT. It yields the protein CASSLSRTANTGELFF. The chain is built from TRBV7-3 and TRBJ2-2, with D hard to call. The germline CDR1 and CDR2 sequences are SGHTA and FQGTGA. Trimming shortened V by 1 base and J by 0 bases, and 9 bases separated the two germline ends. This CDR3 spans 16 amino acids.

This clonotype came up a few times. The CDR3 DNA is TGTGCCAGCAGTTTAGTGGGACTAGCGGGGGGTACGCAGTATTTT. Residues: CASSLVGLAGGTQYF. This rearrangement joins TRBV27 to TRBJ2-3; 15 bases agree with TRBD2. Germline loops: CDR1 MNHEY, CDR2 SMNVEV (reference sequence). CDR3 size: 15 residues. Trimming removed 2 bases from V and 8 bases from J; junction bases left unmatched: 2.

This clonotype was counted only a few times. The genes are TRBV12-3 or TRBV12-4 and TRBJ1-3, with D unresolved. V was shortened by 2 bases and J by 2 bases, with 7 bases between the two germline ends. CDR3 length: 14 amino acids. The CDR3 protein is CASSLRRPGNTIYF. The CDR3 coding sequence is TGTGCCAGCAGTTTAAGGAGACCTGGAAACACCATATATTTT.

The gene calls are TRBV10-2 and TRBJ2-3, with 7 nucleotides matching TRBD1. Trimming removed 6 bases from V and 0 bases from J; junction bases left unmatched: 12. CDR3 length: 17 residues. In germline, CDR1 is WSHSY, CDR2 SAAADI. The CDR3 reads CASRNGQEPTSTDTQYF. In nucleotides, the CDR3 is TGCGCCAGCAGAAACGGACAGGAACCTACTAGCACAGATACGCAGTATTTT.

The chain couples TRBV6-6 to TRBJ1-5, with D perhaps matching TRBD1 (6 bases). Deletions cut 5 bases from V and 9 bases from J, with 20 bases between. There are 15 residues in the CDR3. The germline V gene encodes CDR1 MNHNY and CDR2 SVGAGI (reference sequence). The CDR3 protein is CASSTGAMSQGPQHF. CDR3 in DNA: TGTGCCAGCAGTACGGGGGCGATGTCTCAGGGGCCCCAGCATTTT.